This T cell receptor (beta chain) stems from a study of T cell changes during pregnancy in multiple sclerosis. V lost 5 bases to trimming and J lost 6 bases, with 22 bases between them. Germline V lookup: CDR1 SEHNR, CDR2 FQNEAQ (reference sequence). CDR3 length equals 17 residues. TCRdb's copy holds only in-frame clones and misses some; the assay was immunoSEQ multiplex PCR. The sample records roughly 20,000 clones, about 88% being singletons. The sequenced sample was CD8+ T cells from peripheral blood mononuclear cells, obtained after pregnancy. The rearrangement links TRBV7-9 to TRBJ2-2, with D maybe TRBD2 (8 bases). The sequence came from a female donor in good health, enrolled as a control in a pregnancy study. The CDR3 reads CASSPPTGSGSAGELFF. Written as DNA, the CDR3 is TGTGCCAGCAGCCCACCGACAGGGAGCGGGAGCGCCGGGGAGCTGTTTTTT.